This TCR beta chain derives from a study of blood T cell repertoires in COVID-19. The overall study: Material from acute and convalescent COVID-19 was sourced from the United States, Italy and Spain. Sources were T cells, B-cell-depleted T cells, or PBMCs; the material itself was cDNA or gDNA.

Germline-derived CDR1 and CDR2 are LGHDT and YNNKEL (reference sequence). The CDR3 covers 15 residues. After removal of 4 bases from V and 6 bases from J, the junction contained 6 bases not matched to a gene. In the original processing: Amplified reference gene primers provided the basis for estimating nucleated cell counts. The assay was immunoSEQ multiplex PCR, and TCRdb's table has in-frame clones only and misses some. V, J and clone size are taken as reported in that table, and D and trimming were inferred from the DNA itself. The sample includes 110,000 to 150,000 clones, about four fifths of them seen just once.

The genes are TRBV3-1 (or the pseudogene TRBV3-2) and TRBJ1-4, with 9 bases aligning to TRBD1. The material sequenced was peripheral blood. This sequence originates from a woman of 80 years or more with acute or convalescent COVID-19. The CDR3 loop reads CASSPGGQGDEKLFF. For the CDR3, the DNA is TGTGCCAGCAGCCCTGGGGGACAGGGAGATGAAAAACTGTTTTTT.